Shown below are 17 T cell receptor beta chains from a single sample sequenced in a study of T-cell reconstitution after alpha-beta-depleted transplantation in children. Preparation of the TCRbeta library involved a method that used unique molecular identifiers. Using its own MiXCR run on the PCR reads, TCRdb lists one record per CDR3 protein. The sample gives a few hundred thousand distinct CDR3 sequences, 9.7% of which show up once; approximately 5.4% is in the top ten. The sequencing used PBMCs from the stem cell graft donor, collected from the stem cell graft. The receptor set was obtained from a human donor who donated a stem cell graft to a child with SCID.

In its sample, this clonotype was seen many times. The chain employs TRBV12-3 or TRBV12-4 and TRBJ1-1; D gene uncertain. Trimming removed 6 bases at V and 5 bases at J, with 7 bases between. There are 11 residues in the CDR3. The DNA of the CDR3 is TGTGCCAGCAGGAAGGATACTGAAGCTTTCTTT. Translation gives CASRKDTEAFF.

The sample holds many counts of this clonotype. V is TRBV7-2 and J is TRBJ1-1, with D perhaps matching TRBD1 (6 bases). Germline V gives CDR1 SGHTA, CDR2 FQGNSA. CDR3 length: 17 residues. V was shortened by 1 base and J by 0 bases, with 15 bases between the two germline ends. The CDR3 DNA is TGTGCCAGCAGCTTAGTTGGGACACCGAACATGAACACTGAAGCTTTCTTT. Its translation: CASSLVGTPNMNTEAFF.

This chain links TRBV3-1 with TRBJ2-1, with TRBD1 matching 7 bases. The ends lost 4 bases at V and 10 bases at J; junction bases unmatched: 13. This CDR3 is 15 amino acids long. Germline V lookup: CDR1 LGHDT, CDR2 YNNKEL (reference sequence). This CDR3 reads CASSPGRTGGNEQFF. CDR3 in DNA: TGTGCCAGCAGCCCCGGACGGACAGGTGGCAACGAGCAGTTCTTC.

This clonotype was counted many times. The genes are TRBV5-1 and TRBJ2-3; TRBD2 matches 10 bases. The CDR3 length is 16 residues. V lost 2 bases to trimming and J lost 3 bases; unmatched junction nucleotides: 6. Germline V gene data show CDR1 as SGHRS and CDR2 as YFSETQ. DNA of the CDR3: TGCGCCAGCAGCTTACTAGCGGGGCCGAGGACAGATACGCAGTATTTT. It yields the protein CASSLLAGPRTDTQYF.

The table lists this clonotype with many counts. The J gene is TRBJ2-7, the V gene TRBV18, with D perhaps assigned TRBD1 or TRBD2 (5 bases each). V dropped 3 bases and J dropped 2 bases, with 8 bases sitting between them. CDR3 size: 13 residues. Germline CDR1 and CDR2: KGHSH and LQKENI. The CDR3 DNA is TGTGCCAGCTCACCCCGGGGCACCTACGAGCAGTACTTC. Translation gives CASSPRGTYEQYF. Variable domain in full (rest from reference TRBV18 and TRBJ2-7): NAGVMQNPRHLVRRRGQEARLRCSPMKGHSHVYWYRQLPEEGLKFMVYLQKENIIDESGMPKERFSAEFPKEGPSILRIQQVVRGDSAAYFCASSPRGTYEQYFGPGTRLTVT.

This clonotype was detected a few times. The chain couples TRBV7-2 to TRBJ1-2; 9 bases match TRBD1. Trimming took 2 bases from V and 1 from J; bases not matched to a gene: 2. The CDR3 totals 15 residues. The germline V gene encodes CDR1 SGHTA and CDR2 FQGNSA. Written as DNA, the CDR3 is TGTGCCAGCAGCTTAAGGACAGGGGTTAACTATGGCTACACCTTC. Translating gives CASSLRTGVNYGYTF.

This clonotype was found many times. The V call is TRBV7-8, the J call TRBJ2-2; 7 bases align to TRBD2. The trim removed 1 base at V and 2 bases at J, leaving 4 bases unmatched. This CDR3 comprises 16 residues. Germline values: CDR1 SGHVS, CDR2 FQNEAQ. For the CDR3, the DNA is TGTGCCAGCAGCTTAGATCGGGGGGTTAACACCGGGGAGCTGTTTTTT. Protein sequence: CASSLDRGVNTGELFF.

V is TRBV28 and J is TRBJ2-5, with 8 bases lining up with TRBD2. Losses at the gene ends were 8 bases for V and 2 bases for J; bases not matched to a gene: 10. Germline V gene data show CDR1 as MDHEN and CDR2 as SYDVKM. The CDR3 is 15 amino acids. CDR3 sequence reads: CASQPDSGDQETQYF. CDR3 bases: TGTGCCAGCCAACCCGATAGCGGGGATCAAGAGACCCAGTACTTC.

This clonotype has at least ten counts. The rearrangement joins TRBV5-1 to TRBJ2-3; D tentatively fits TRBD1 or TRBD2 (6 bases each). V lost 4 bases and J 3 bases, leaving 15 bases between the germline ends. CDR3 length: 15 residues. The V gene's germline CDR1 is SGHRS and CDR2 YFSETQ. The DNA of the CDR3 is TGCGCCAGCAGCGCTTACAGGGAGGCAACAGATACGCAGTATTTT. It encodes CASSAYREATDTQYF.

The table lists this clonotype with many counts. The rearrangement links TRBV5-1 to TRBJ2-1; possible D gene TRBD2, 6 bases. The germline CDR1 and CDR2 sequences are SGHRS and YFSETQ. CDR3 length: 15 residues. The V end was cut by 4 bases, the J end by 3 bases, with 14 bases between. CDR3 in amino acids: CASSPTGTLYNEQFF. The DNA of the CDR3 is TGCGCCAGCAGCCCGACGGGGACTCTCTACAATGAGCAGTTCTTC.

The chain couples TRBV6-1 to TRBJ2-1; D is perhaps TRBD1 (5 bases). CDR3 length equals 14 residues. The germline gives CDR1 MNHNS, CDR2 SASEGT. Trimming left V 3 bases short and J 4 bases short, with 10 bases between. The CDR3 DNA is TGTGCCAGCAGTGACGCAGGGTTATACAATGAGCAGTTCTTC. Translated: CASSDAGLYNEQFF.

In nucleotides, the CDR3 is TGCGCCAGCAGCCCCGGGACAGCACAAGAGACCCAGTACTTC. Amino acid sequence: CASSPGTAQETQYF. This chain links TRBV5-1 with TRBJ2-5; 7 nucleotides agree with TRBD1. Germline loops: CDR1 SGHRS, CDR2 YFSETQ. V dropped 4 bases and J dropped 2; count of bases not matched to a gene: 5. The CDR3 extends over 14 amino acids.

There are many counts of this clonotype. This chain links TRBV20-1 with TRBJ2-1; 15 bases are a match to TRBD2. The CDR3 has 17 amino acids. The junction had 7 bases not matched to a gene; V was cut back by 0 bases and J by 7 bases. In germline, CDR1 is DFQATT, CDR2 SNEGSKA (reference sequence). The CDR3 region is CSARDPRTSGGGNEQFF. For the CDR3, the DNA is TGCAGTGCTAGAGACCCACGGACTAGCGGGGGGGGGAATGAGCAGTTCTTC.

This clonotype was recorded at least ten times. The rearrangement joins TRBV5-1 to TRBJ2-3, with 10 nucleotides matching TRBD1. Germline assignment: CDR1 SGHRS and CDR2 YFSETQ. This CDR3 is 16 amino acids long. J gave up 3 bases and V 0 bases, and 4 bases lay outside the gene matches. CDR3 residues: CASSLGGTGATDTQYF. CDR3 nucleotides: TGCGCCAGCAGCTTGGGTGGGACAGGGGCGACAGATACGCAGTATTTT.

This clonotype was counted between two and nine times. The chain employs TRBV2 and TRBJ1-1; 7 bases fit TRBD1. The CDR3 sequence is 18 residues long. Germline loops: CDR1 SNHLY, CDR2 FYNNEI. The trim removed 4 bases at V and 0 bases at J, leaving 14 bases unmatched. CDR3 coding DNA: TGTGCCAGCAGTGCGGACAGGATGAGGCTAGCGGTGAACACTGAAGCTTTCTTT. Protein: CASSADRMRLAVNTEAFF.

This clonotype was seen many times. This sequence joins TRBV6-6 and TRBJ1-2; D possibly corresponds to TRBD1 (6 bases). The germline V and J ends were trimmed by 11 bases and 7 bases, with 17 bases remaining between them. This CDR3 has 12 amino acids. Germline values: CDR1 MNHNY, CDR2 SVGAGI (reference sequence). The CDR3 nucleotides are TGTGCCTCCTCGGGGGGGGGCGGTGGCTACACCTTC. Translating it yields CASSGGGGGYTF.

The chain couples TRBV18 to TRBJ1-2; weak D call: TRBD1 (6 bases). The CDR3 is 16 amino acids. Germline-derived CDR1 and CDR2 are KGHSH and LQKENI. The V and J ends lost 0 bases and 6 bases respectively, with 17 bases between them. The CDR3 sequence: CASSPPSTGGSNGYTF. In DNA form, the CDR3 reads TGTGCCAGCTCACCACCGTCTACGGGGGGCTCTAATGGCTACACCTTC. Complete variable domain (other parts from reference TRBV18 and TRBJ1-2): NAGVMQNPRHLVRRRGQEARLRCSPMKGHSHVYWYRQLPEEGLKFMVYLQKENIIDESGMPKERFSAEFPKEGPSILRIQQVVRGDSAAYFCASSPPSTGGSNGYTFGSGTRLTVV.